A single sample is the source of the 20 T cell receptor beta chains below, sequenced in a study of blood T cell repertoires in COVID-19. The repertoire was sequenced with immunoSEQ multiplex PCR; TCRdb's copy has only in-frame clones and lacks some. The sample contains about 160,000 clones, roughly 90% of which appear only once. The sample was peripheral blood. All receptors come from a man aged 50 to 59 with acute or convalescent COVID-19.

The chain is built from TRBV15 and TRBJ2-2, with D unresolved. The germline V gene encodes CDR1 LNHNV and CDR2 YYDKDF (reference sequence). This CDR3 has 14 residues. V was pared by 5 bases and J by 0 bases, with 7 bases between. As DNA, the CDR3 is TGTGCCACCAGCGGCCGTCCGAACACCGGGGAGCTGTTTTTT. Protein: CATSGRPNTGELFF.

The V and J genes are TRBV2 and TRBJ1-2; 8 bases line up with TRBD1. The CDR3 is made up of 13 amino acids. The germline V gene encodes CDR1 SNHLY and CDR2 FYNNEI. The V segment lost 8 bases and the J segment 2 bases; nucleotides outside the gene matches: 4. DNA for the CDR3: TGTGCCAGCTTGGACAGGGACAACTATGGCTACACCTTC. Residues: CASLDRDNYGYTF.

V is TRBV24-1 and J is TRBJ2-1; the D gene is possibly TRBD2 (7 bases). Deletions cut 5 bases from V and 7 bases from J, with 20 bases between. Germline assignment: CDR1 KGHDR and CDR2 SFDVKD. The CDR3 has 16 residues. CDR3 region: CATSAAGGGRRNEQFF. In DNA form, the CDR3 reads TGTGCCACCAGTGCCGCTGGCGGGGGCCGGAGGAATGAGCAGTTCTTC.

V is TRBV10-3 and J is TRBJ2-7; TRBD1 matches at 8 bases. CDR1 is ENHRY, CDR2 SYGVKD, per germline. This CDR3 spans 15 amino acids. Trimming removed 2 bases from V and 3 bases from J; junction bases left unmatched: 6. Written as DNA, the CDR3 is TGTGCCATCAGTGAGGGGCCACAGGGGGGCTACGAGCAGTACTTC. It codes for CAISEGPQGGYEQYF.

This clone occurred once. The chain has TRBV5-1 and TRBJ1-2; 9 bases map to TRBD1. CDR1 SGHRS and CDR2 YFSETQ come from the germline V gene. The V gene end was trimmed by 4 bases and the J gene end by 7 bases; junction bases not matched to a gene: 23. This CDR3 has 19 amino acids. The CDR3 nucleotides read TGCGCCAGCAGCACCCGCGGCGGGACAGGGACAGTGGTAGTGGGTGGCTACACCTTC. Protein product: CASSTRGGTGTVVVGGYTF.

The V gene is TRBV5-1, the J gene TRBJ1-1; possibly TRBD1 for D (5 bases). This CDR3 has 13 amino acids. Deletions cut 4 bases from V and 0 bases from J, with 7 bases between. Germline V gene data show CDR1 as SGHRS and CDR2 as YFSETQ. The CDR3 bases are TGCGCCAGCAGCCGGGGGTTGAACACTGAAGCTTTCTTT. Translating gives CASSRGLNTEAFF.

This rearrangement joins TRBV11-3 to TRBJ2-7, with D possibly matching TRBD1 (5 bases). Germline CDR1 and CDR2: SGHNT and YENEEA. The CDR3 totals 12 residues. Trimming took 8 bases from V and 6 from J, leaving 14 bases between them. This CDR3 is CASGTGFGEQYF. For the CDR3, the DNA is TGTGCCAGCGGAACAGGTTTTGGCGAGCAGTACTTC.

The chain combines TRBV29-1 with TRBJ1-1; D gene ambiguous. CDR3 length: 13 amino acids. V was trimmed by 4 bases and J by 6 bases, leaving 15 bases between them. Germline V CDR1 and CDR2: SQVTM, ANQGSEA. The CDR3 DNA reads as TGCAGCGTTGGATGGCCGGGAATGGCTGAAGCTTTCTTT. Protein sequence: CSVGWPGMAEAFF. Variable domain in full (rest from reference TRBV29-1 and TRBJ1-1): SAVISQKPSRDICQRGTSLTIQCQVDSQVTMMFWYRQQPGQSLTLIATANQGSEATYESGFVIDKFPISRPNLTFSTLTVSNMSPEDSSIYLCSVGWPGMAEAFFGQGTRLTVV.

The rearrangement joins TRBV6-5 to TRBJ1-3; possibly TRBD1 for D (6 bases). The CDR3 has 14 residues. Germline V lookup: CDR1 MNHEY, CDR2 SVGAGI. Deletions cut 8 bases from V and 2 bases from J, with 13 bases between. The CDR3 nucleotides read TGTGCCAGCTCACCACAGGGACCTGGAAACACCATATATTTT. Amino acid sequence: CASSPQGPGNTIYF.

This chain links TRBV28 with TRBJ1-2; TRBD1 matches 7 bases. The germline CDR1 and CDR2 sequences are MDHEN and SYDVKM. This CDR3 region has 14 residues. J was trimmed by 6 bases and V by 6 bases; bases with no gene match: 10. The CDR3 loop reads CASRIQGVIHGYTF. CDR3 in DNA: TGTGCCAGCAGAATTCAGGGGGTAATCCATGGCTACACCTTC.

This sequence joins TRBV7-2 and TRBJ2-3; D gene ambiguous. This CDR3 is built from 15 residues. Per the germline V gene, CDR1 is SGHTA and CDR2 is FQGNSA. V lost 5 bases, J lost 0 bases, and 12 bases lay in between. The CDR3 region has the DNA TGTGCCAGCAGCGGCAGGTATACTAGCACAGATACGCAGTATTTT. It yields the protein CASSGRYTSTDTQYF. The full variable domain, with the rest looked up from reference TRBV7-2 and TRBJ2-3, is GAGVSQSPSNKVTEKGKDVELRCDPISGHTALYWYRQSLGQGLEFLIYFQGNSAPDKSGLPSDRFSAERTGGSVSTLTIQRTQQEDSAVYLCASSGRYTSTDTQYFGPGTRLTVL.

V usage is TRBV6-5 and J usage is TRBJ1-1; unclear D gene. The CDR3 covers 13 residues. V lost 7 bases and J 1 base, leaving 10 bases between the germline ends. In germline, CDR1 is MNHEY, CDR2 SVGAGI. CDR3 loop: CASNVQKNTEAFF. The CDR3 DNA sequence: TGTGCCAGCAACGTACAGAAGAACACTGAAGCTTTCTTT.

The chain recombines TRBV6-5 with TRBJ2-1; 8 bases map to TRBD1. The CDR3 length is 15 residues. V lost 6 bases, J lost 6 bases, and 10 bases stayed unmatched. Germline V gene data show CDR1 as MNHEY and CDR2 as SVGAGI. The CDR3 loop reads CASSRGQGPFNEQFF. CDR3 bases: TGTGCCAGCAGCCGTGGACAGGGACCATTCAATGAGCAGTTCTTC.

The chain recombines TRBV7-2 with TRBJ2-1, with TRBD2 matching over 7 bases. With V trimmed by 2 bases and J by 1 base, 2 bases remained unmatched. Germline V gene data show CDR1 as SGHTA and CDR2 as FQGNSA. CDR3 length: 15 residues. This chain's CDR3 is CASSLQAGSYNEQFF. The CDR3 region has the DNA TGTGCCAGCAGCTTACAAGCGGGGTCCTACAATGAGCAGTTCTTC.

This chain connects TRBV7-3 to TRBJ2-1; 10 bases are shared with TRBD2. J lost 5 bases, V lost 5 bases, and 12 bases had no gene match. Germline values: CDR1 SGHTA, CDR2 FQGTGA. This CDR3 has 17 amino acids. The CDR3 DNA follows: TGTGCCAGCAGCCCCCGAGTTGGGGGACTAGCGAACAATGAGCAGTTCTTC. It is translated as CASSPRVGGLANNEQFF.

This clone was counted a single time. This chain connects TRBV29-1 to TRBJ2-1; no clear D. This CDR3 spans 16 amino acids. V lost 1 base, J lost 2 bases, and 15 bases lay in between. Germline CDR1 and CDR2: SQVTM and ANQGSEA. For the CDR3, the DNA is TGCAGCGTTGAAGGGCGGCAGTCCCTTACCTACAATGAGCAGTTCTTC. Its translation: CSVEGRQSLTYNEQFF.

The rearrangement joins TRBV5-6 to TRBJ1-5; TRBD1 matches at 7 bases. With 4 bases clipped from V and 3 bases from J, the junction kept 4 bases outside the gene matches. The CDR3 has 14 amino acids. CDR1 and CDR2 (germline): SGHDT, YYEEEE. The CDR3 loop reads CASSPGQINQPQHF. CDR3 in DNA: TGTGCCAGCAGCCCGGGACAGATCAATCAGCCCCAGCATTTT.

The rearrangement links TRBV6-4 to TRBJ2-1; 7 bases agree with TRBD1. Trimming took 3 bases from V and 8 from J; bases not matched to a gene: 7. This CDR3 region has 14 residues. Per germline, CDR1 MRHNA and CDR2 SNTAGT. The CDR3 DNA reads TGTGCCAGCAGTGAGACAGGGCCGAGGGATGAGCAGTTCTTC. Residues: CASSETGPRDEQFF.

The chain employs TRBV12-3 or TRBV12-4 and TRBJ2-7, with D uncertain. Deletions cut 3 bases from V and 9 bases from J, with 15 bases between. CDR3 size: 13 residues. CDR3 bases: TGTGCCAGCAGTTTTGATAGTTTTTCCGTGCAGTACGTC. Its translation: CASSFDSFSVQYV.

The chain joins TRBV27 to TRBJ1-1; TRBD1 might be the D (6 bases). CDR1 and CDR2 from the germline V gene are MNHEY and SMNVEV (reference sequence). The V end lost 1 base, the J end lost 1 base, and 10 bases lay between the germline ends. The CDR3 covers 15 residues. This CDR3 reads CASSLFGQSNTEAFF. The CDR3 DNA is TGTGCCAGCAGTTTATTCGGACAGTCGAACACTGAAGCTTTCTTT.